The 16 T cell receptor beta chains below were found in one sample sequenced in a study of CD8 T cells in Susac syndrome. Random-hexamer reverse transcription was applied to about 0.45 to 1 ug RNA. TCRdb itself ran the immunoSEQ multiplex PCR reads through MiXCR, one entry per CDR3 protein. The table shows about 190,000 distinct CDR3 sequences, with around 95% occurring only once. Sequencing was done on a sample of CD4+ T cells from PBMCs. These receptors came from a human donor in good health.

The chain couples TRBV5-6 to TRBJ2-3; TRBD1 is a possible D gene (5 bases). CDR3 length equals 16 residues. Trimming took off 4 bases at V and 0 bases at J, with 15 bases between the two ends. CDR1 SGHDT and CDR2 YYEEEE come from the germline V gene. CDR3 region: CASSPPQGVSTDTQYF. CDR3 DNA sequence: TGTGCCAGCAGCCCCCCGCAAGGGGTTAGCACAGATACGCAGTATTTT.

The chain employs TRBV7-2 and TRBJ2-7, with D hard to call. Germline V gene sequence: CDR1 SGHTA, CDR2 FQGNSA. This CDR3 has 13 amino acids. V shed 6 bases and J shed 0 bases, with 9 bases lying between them. This CDR3 reads CASSSISSYEQYF. In nucleotides, the CDR3 is TGTGCCAGCAGTTCGATAAGCTCCTACGAGCAGTACTTC.

This chain uses TRBV30 with TRBJ1-5, with TRBD1 identical over 11 bases. The junction had 6 bases not matched to a gene; V was cut back by 3 bases and J by 5 bases. This CDR3 contains 15 residues. Per germline, CDR1 GTSNPN and CDR2 SVGIG (reference sequence). The CDR3 reads CAWRDTGQGDQPQHF. The CDR3 nucleotides are TGTGCCTGGAGAGACACGGGACAGGGGGATCAGCCCCAGCATTTT.

The genes are TRBV29-1 and TRBJ2-3; D might be TRBD1 or TRBD2, each matching 5 bases. This CDR3 has 14 amino acids. CDR1 is SQVTM, CDR2 ANQGSEA, per germline. Trimming removed 6 bases at V and 2 bases at J, with 15 bases between. CDR3 amino acids: CSVRGRKNTDTQYF. CDR3 DNA: TGCAGCGTAAGGGGACGGAAAAACACAGATACGCAGTATTTT.

V gene TRBV9 combines with J gene TRBJ2-3; weak D call: TRBD2 (6 bases). The CDR3 consists of 14 residues. The germline CDR1 and CDR2 sequences are SGDLS and YYNGEE. V lost 3 bases to trimming and J lost 1 base, with 9 bases between them. The CDR3 DNA is TGTGCCAGCAGCGGGCGGGGCCGCACAGATACGCAGTATTTT. Residues: CASSGRGRTDTQYF.

A single count supports this clonotype. This chain links TRBV20-1 with TRBJ2-7; D may be TRBD2 (6 bases). CDR3 length: 13 residues. V lost 3 bases and J 12 bases, leaving 21 bases between the germline ends. CDR1 is DFQATT and CDR2 is SNEGSKA in the germline V gene (reference sequence). The CDR3 DNA reads TGCAGTGCTAGTTTTTGGCAGGGCGGGGATAGGTACTTC. It is translated as CSASFWQGGDRYF.

In its sample, this clonotype was seen a few times. The rearrangement joins TRBV14 to TRBJ2-6; D call uncertain. The CDR3 spans 14 residues. Germline values: CDR1 SGHDN, CDR2 FVKESK. Trimming shortened V by 6 bases and J by 0 bases, and 6 bases separated the two germline ends. CDR3 sequence (DNA): TGTGCCAGCAGTAGGGTCTCTGGGGCCAACGTCCTGACTTTC. Its protein product is CASSRVSGANVLTF. Filled out from reference TRBV14 and TRBJ2-6, the complete variable domain reads EAGVTQFPSHSVIEKGQTVTLRCDPISGHDNLYWYRRVMGKEIKFLLHFVKESKQDESGMPNNRFLAERTGGTYSTLKVQPAELEDSGVYFCASSRVSGANVLTFGAGSRLTVL.

The chain's CDR3 is CASSFPGQGTYEQYF. The CDR3 nucleotides are TGTGCCAGCAGCTTCCCGGGACAGGGGACCTACGAGCAGTACTTC. The gene calls are TRBV11-2 and TRBJ2-7; 10 positions match TRBD1. This CDR3 is 15 amino acids long. The germline V gene encodes CDR1 SGHAT and CDR2 FQNNGV. The ends lost 3 bases at V and 2 bases at J; junction bases unmatched: 4. The whole variable domain, remainder taken from reference TRBV11-2 and TRBJ2-7, is EAGVAQSPRYKIIEKRQSVAFWCNPISGHATLYWYQQILGQGPKLLIQFQNNGVVDDSQLPKDRFSAERLKGVDSTLKIQPAKLEDSAVYLCASSFPGQGTYEQYFGPGTRLTVT.

The V gene is TRBV24-1, the J gene TRBJ2-1, with D possibly TRBD2 on 6 matching bases. Germline values: CDR1 KGHDR, CDR2 SFDVKD. Trimming took 5 bases from V and 11 from J, leaving 15 bases between them. The CDR3 loop spans 13 amino acids. The CDR3 loop reads CATSGGARGKQFF. CDR3 in DNA: TGTGCCACCAGTGGCGGGGCGAGAGGTAAGCAGTTCTTC.

This clonotype was found once. J is TRBJ2-2 and V is TRBV7-2; a weak D match, TRBD2 (6 bases). Trimming took off 2 bases at V and 1 base at J, with 11 bases between the two ends. This CDR3 contains 16 residues. Germline CDR1 reads SGHTA; CDR2 reads FQGNSA. The CDR3 protein is CASSLRGGVNTGELFF. CDR3 nucleotides: TGTGCCAGCAGCTTAAGGGGCGGGGTGAACACCGGGGAGCTGTTTTTT. Complete variable domain (other parts from reference TRBV7-2 and TRBJ2-2): GAGVSQSPSNKVTEKGKDVELRCDPISGHTALYWYRQSLGQGLEFLIYFQGNSAPDKSGLPSDRFSAERTGGSVSTLTIQRTQQEDSAVYLCASSLRGGVNTGELFFGEGSRLTVL.

This clonotype was found once. The chain combines TRBV24-1 with TRBJ2-3, with D possibly matching TRBD2 (6 bases). Trimming removed 9 bases at V and 4 bases at J, with 16 bases between. CDR1 is KGHDR, CDR2 SFDVKD, per germline. This CDR3 has 14 amino acids. The CDR3 loop reads CATEDSGGADTQYF. CDR3 in DNA: TGTGCCACCGAAGATAGCGGAGGCGCAGATACGCAGTATTTT.

The CDR3 DNA reads TGCAGTGCTGGACCAGCGGGAGTATCAGAGACCCAGTACTTC. Translating gives CSAGPAGVSETQYF. The chain employs TRBV20-1 and TRBJ2-5, with 8 bases matching TRBD2. The germline V gene encodes CDR1 DFQATT and CDR2 SNEGSKA (reference sequence). The CDR3 is 14 amino acids. J gave up 4 bases and V 5 bases, and 9 bases lay outside the gene matches.

V is TRBV29-1 and J is TRBJ2-1; D call uncertain. The length of the CDR3 is 13 residues. CDR1 is SQVTM, CDR2 ANQGSEA, per germline. V lost 4 bases to trimming and J lost 1 base, with 8 bases between them. CDR3 in amino acids: CSVVWDSYNEQFF. The CDR3, as DNA: TGCAGCGTTGTGTGGGATTCCTACAATGAGCAGTTCTTC.

J is TRBJ2-2 and V is TRBV30, with D hard to call. The CDR3 sequence is 12 residues long. Trimming shortened V by 1 base and J by 5 bases, and 5 bases separated the two germline ends. Germline CDR1 reads GTSNPN; CDR2 reads SVGIG (reference sequence). CDR3 residues: CAWSARTGELFF. The CDR3 DNA follows: TGTGCCTGGAGTGCTAGAACCGGGGAGCTGTTTTTT.

The DNA for the CDR3 is TGTGCCAGCTCACCTCAAGAGCTCCAGTACTTC. Protein product: CASSPQELQYF. The chain has TRBV7-2 and TRBJ2-5; unclear D gene. Deletions cut 8 bases from V and 10 bases from J, with 14 bases between. The CDR3 loop spans 11 amino acids. In germline, CDR1 is SGHTA, CDR2 FQGNSA.

The rearrangement joins TRBV7-2 to TRBJ2-3; TRBD2 aligns across 11 bases. The length of the CDR3 is 14 residues. V dropped 6 bases and J dropped 6; count of bases not matched to a gene: 5. Germline CDR1 SGHTA, CDR2 FQGNSA. CDR3 DNA sequence: TGTGCCAGCAGGCCTAGCGGGGGGTTGGATACGCAGTATTTT. This codes for CASRPSGGLDTQYF.